A selection of T cell receptor beta chains follows, all from one sample in a study of blood T cell repertoires in COVID-19. Data came from immunoSEQ multiplex PCR; TCRdb stores just in-frame clones and leaves some out. The sample has about 360,000 clones; around nine tenths are singletons. The sequenced sample was peripheral blood. Source of these receptors: a human donor in a cohort sampled during active COVID-19. The CDR3 runs from the conserved cysteine through the conserved F or W. A D gene is named only where the DNA matches it firmly. For some rows the clone size is stated as once, few or many, or as a class when expanded; others skip it.

-,TRBV3-1/TRBV3-2,-,TRBJ1-5,TGTGCCAGCAGCCAGGGACAACAGCCCCAGCATTTT,CASSQGQQPQHF
-,TRBV3-1/TRBV3-2,TRBD2,TRBJ2-1,TGTGCCAGCAGCCAAGCCGGGACTAGCAATGAGCAGTTCTTC,CASSQAGTSNEQFF
-,TRBV4-2,TRBD1,TRBJ2-3,TGTGCCAGCAGCCAAGCCCCCATCAGGGCGGACAGGAACACAGATACGCAGTATTTT,CASSQAPIRADRNTDTQYF
-,TRBV19,TRBD1,TRBJ1-2,TGTGCCAGTAGCCCAGGGGGCAGCTATGGCTACACCTTC,CASSPGGSYGYTF
-,TRBV6-5,-,TRBJ1-1,TGTGCCAGCAGTTACCTGGGGCGCGACACTGAAGCTTTCTTT,CASSYLGRDTEAFF
-,TRBV20-1,TRBD1,TRBJ2-7,TGCAGTGCTAGTCCTCGCGACAGGGGCATAATTTGGGAGCAGTACTTC,CSASPRDRGIIWEQYF
-,TRBV7-2,TRBD1,TRBJ2-7,TGTGCCAGCAGCCCCGGGACAGGAGTAGGCGAGCAGTACTTC,CASSPGTGVGEQYF
-,TRBV14,TRBD2,TRBJ2-7,TGTGCCAGCAGCCAAGGGTCTAGCGGGAGTCAGTACTTC,CASSQGSSGSQYF
few,TRBV7-9,-,TRBJ1-3,TGTGCCAGCAGCCGACCGGGGGGCTCTGGAAACACCATATATTTT,CASSRPGGSGNTIYF
-,TRBV7-9,-,TRBJ1-1,TGTGCCAGCAGGGCGGGGGAGGAAGCTTTCTTT,CASRAGEEAFF
-,TRBV11-3,TRBD2,TRBJ2-2,TGTGCCAGCAGCCCCTCTAGGCGGGGGGGCGCCGGGGAGCTGTTTTTT,CASSPSRRGGAGELFF
-,TRBV5-1,-,TRBJ1-2,TGCGCCAGCAGTCAGGAGGGGCTTAACTATGGCTACACCTTC,CASSQEGLNYGYTF
-,TRBV10-3,TRBD1,TRBJ2-2,TGTGCCATCAGTGTTTTTGACAGGGGATCGATCACCGGGGAGCTGTTTTTT,CAISVFDRGSITGELFF
-,TRBV27,TRBD2,TRBJ2-3,TGTGCCAGCAACCCCCATCGGGAGGTCCGTCCCCCAGCGCAGTATTTT,CASNPHREVRPPAQYF
-,TRBV27,-,TRBJ1-1,TGTGCCAGCAGTCCAGGGCCCACTGAAGCTTTCTTT,CASSPGPTEAFF
-,TRBV7-2,TRBD1,TRBJ1-2,TGTGCCAGCAGCTTAGAGATCGGGACAGCCTATGGCTACACCTTC,CASSLEIGTAYGYTF
-,TRBV9,TRBD1,TRBJ1-2,TGTGCCAGCAGCCCCCAGGGACAGGGGCCAACCAACTATGGCTACACCTTC,CASSPQGQGPTNYGYTF
-,TRBV30,TRBD1,TRBJ1-6,TGTGCCTGGAGTGTGATCAGATGGGGACAGGGAGGAGGCGGATCACCCCTCCACTTT,CAWSVIRWGQGGGGSPLHF
-,TRBV7-2,TRBD1,TRBJ2-1,TGTGCCAGCAGCTCCTGGACAGGGTCCTGGAATGAGCAGTTCTTC,CASSSWTGSWNEQFF
-,TRBV7-3,TRBD1,TRBJ1-6,TGTGCCAGCAGCTTAAACGGACAGGGGGCCTTAAAGCGAAATAATTCACCCCTCCACTTT,CASSLNGQGALKRNNSPLHF
-,TRBV25-1,-,TRBJ1-5,TGTGCCAGCAGTGAAAAAGGGGATCAGCCCCAGCATTTT,CASSEKGDQPQHF
-,TRBV24-1,-,TRBJ2-2,TGTGCCACCAGTGATCCCCGACAGCCGAACACCGGGGAGCTGTTTTTT,CATSDPRQPNTGELFF
few,TRBV30,-,TRBJ1-6,TGTGCCTGGAGCGGACAGACCGATTCACCCCTCCACTTT,CAWSGQTDSPLHF
-,TRBV5-1,-,TRBJ1-3,TGCGCCAGCAGCTTGGACAGGGCAGGATCTGGAAACACCATATATTTT,CASSLDRAGSGNTIYF
-,TRBV6-5,-,TRBJ1-2,TGTGCCAGCACCCGCGGAGGGAGAACCTATGGCTACACCTTC,CASTRGGRTYGYTF
-,TRBV11-2,-,TRBJ1-6,TGTGCCAGCAGCAACACCCTGGACAGCTCCTATAATTCACCCCTCCACTTT,CASSNTLDSSYNSPLHF
-,TRBV7-8,TRBD1,TRBJ2-1,TGTGCCAGCAGCTCCCAGGGGGCGACAGACAATGAGCAGTTCTTC,CASSSQGATDNEQFF
-,TRBV7-9,-,TRBJ1-2,TGTGCCAGCAGCTCCACCCTATTTGGGGACTCGTCTAACTATGGCTACACCTTC,CASSSTLFGDSSNYGYTF
-,TRBV30,TRBD2,TRBJ2-3,TGTGCCTGGACCCAGACGAGCGGGAGTGCAGATACGCAGTATTTT,CAWTQTSGSADTQYF
-,TRBV13,-,TRBJ1-1,TGTGCCAGCAGCCTACAACCTCTTAGTATTAAGGGGGAAGCTTTCTTT,CASSLQPLSIKGEAFF
-,TRBV10-3,-,TRBJ2-2,TGTGCCATCAGTCCGGGACACCCTGTCACCGGGGAGCTGTTTTTT,CAISPGHPVTGELFF
many,TRBV20-1,TRBD2,TRBJ2-7,TGCAGTGCTAGTGTGCTTGGGAGAGCGGGAGGTTACGAGCAGTACTTC,CSASVLGRAGGYEQYF
once,TRBV10-2,TRBD2,TRBJ2-7,TGCGCCAGCAGTGAGTCGAAGGCTAGCGGGAGTTCCCACTTC,CASSESKASGSSHF
-,TRBV5-1,TRBD1,TRBJ2-7,TGCGCCAGCAGCTTTTTGGGACAGGGGGCTTACGAGCAGTACTTC,CASSFLGQGAYEQYF
-,TRBV4-2,-,TRBJ1-1,TGTGCCAGCAGCCAAGATGCGTTTTTGGCTGAAGCTTTCTTT,CASSQDAFLAEAFF
-,TRBV7-9,TRBD2,TRBJ2-7,TGTGCCAGCAGCCGGGGGGGCGAGCAGTACTTC,CASSRGGEQYF
-,TRBV9,-,TRBJ2-3,TGTGCCAGCAGCCACGGTGGAGCCACCACAGATACGCAGTATTTT,CASSHGGATTDTQYF
-,TRBV18,TRBD2,TRBJ2-1,TGTGCCAGTAGACTAGCGGGGGATGAGCAGTTCTTC,CASRLAGDEQFF
-,TRBV3-1/TRBV3-2,TRBD1,TRBJ1-1,TGTGCCAGCAGCCGCCTACAGGGGTCTGAAGCTTTCTTT,CASSRLQGSEAFF
-,TRBV24-1,TRBD1,TRBJ2-3,TGTGCCACCAGTGATGGCACAGGGGTTGGCACAGATACGCAGTATTTT,CATSDGTGVGTDTQYF
many,TRBV15,-,TRBJ2-1,TGTGCCACCAGCAGAGAATTGGCTAGCGCGACCTACAATGAGCAGTTCTTC,CATSRELASATYNEQFF